These 18 T cell receptor beta chains were sequenced from one sample in a study of post-analysis software for immune sequencing data (dated by TCRdb to 2015 to 2017). General study outcomes and caveats: Significantly higher frequencies in patients than in controls were found for a few TRBV segments, including TRBV5-6, TRBV5-1 and TRBV20-1.

These TCRs are of unknown antigen specificity. Receptor amplification or capture employed PCR. Instrument on record: Illumina HiSeq 2500. To reduce PCR and sequencing biases, unique molecular identifiers were incorporated into the TCR beta cDNA libraries. TCRdb itself trimmed the public reads at Q25 with fastp, ran MiXCR and retained productive beta chains. Every CDR3 protein is listed once, alongside the most common genes and DNA of its rows. The sample profile shows hundreds of thousands of distinct CDR3 sequences; 30% of them were found once. Approximately 0.55% of the sample is in the top ten clones. The sequenced sample consisted of blood. These TCRs come from a girl between 10 and 17 years old with multiple sclerosis.

The chain recombines TRBV11-3 with TRBJ2-2; D call uncertain. Germline V gene data show CDR1 as SGHNT and CDR2 as YENEEA. The ends were cut back, 3 bases at V and 4 bases at J, with 12 bases in the middle. The CDR3 contains 15 residues. Written as DNA, the CDR3 is TGTGCCAGCAGCTTGGGCGGCCAGATCACCGGGGAGCTGTTTTTT. Its protein is CASSLGGQITGELFF.

This clonotype was seen a few times. The V call is TRBV6-5, the J call TRBJ1-2; 8 bases line up with TRBD1. The ends lost 0 bases at V and 8 bases at J; junction bases unmatched: 8. CDR1 is MNHEY and CDR2 is SVGAGI in the germline V gene. This CDR3 is built from 15 residues. In nucleotides, the CDR3 is TGTGCCAGCAGTTACTCGACAGACAGGGGTTACGGCTACACCTTC. Translation: CASSYSTDRGYGYTF.

This clonotype was seen more than once but under ten times. V usage is TRBV24-1 and J usage is TRBJ2-3; D is unclear. Germline lookup yields CDR1 KGHDR and CDR2 SFDVKD. This CDR3 has 11 residues. V was cut by 0 bases and J by 10 bases, with 4 bases left in between. DNA for the CDR3: TGTGCCACCAGTGATTTGGCCGCGCAGTATTTT. It specifies CATSDLAAQYF.

The table lists this clonotype with a few counts. The chain has TRBV5-6 and TRBJ2-5, with TRBD1 identical over 8 bases. The V gene's germline CDR1 is SGHDT and CDR2 YYEEEE. This CDR3 comprises 15 residues. V shed 4 bases and J 3 bases; nucleotides not matched to a gene: 8. CDR3 sequence (DNA): TGTGCCAGCAGCACCTCCGGGACAGGAGAAGAGACCCAGTACTTC. Translating it yields CASSTSGTGEETQYF. Filled out from reference TRBV5-6 and TRBJ2-5, the complete variable domain reads DAGVTQSPTHLIKTRGQQVTLRCSPKSGHDTVSWYQQALGQGPQFIFQYYEEEERQRGNFPDRFSGHQFPNYSSELNVNALLLGDSALYLCASSTSGTGEETQYFGPGTRLLVL.

This chain joins TRBV2 and TRBJ2-1, with D uncertain. CDR3 length: 11 amino acids. With 5 bases removed from V and 6 bases from J, the gap between germline ends came to 5 bases. The germline V gene encodes CDR1 SNHLY and CDR2 FYNNEI. The CDR3: CASSTRNEQFF. The CDR3 DNA reads as TGTGCCAGCAGTACGCGCAATGAGCAGTTCTTC.

Turning to this clonotype: A junction boundary mismatches the germline segment, possibly from a read error. The chain carries TRBV7-9 and TRBJ2-4; D is ambiguous. This CDR3 comprises 14 residues. Looked up from germline, CDR1 is SEHNR and CDR2 is FQNEAQ (reference sequence). The CDR3 loop reads CTSTDPTARFIQYF. In DNA, the CDR3 is TGTACCAGCACCGACCCCACGGCCAGGTTCATTCAGTACTTC.

This clonotype was counted at least ten times. The chain recombines TRBV5-1 with TRBJ2-7; 16 bases align to TRBD2. The CDR3 is made up of 19 amino acids. Per the germline V gene, CDR1 is SGHRS and CDR2 is YFSETQ. J was trimmed by 4 bases and V by 1 base; bases with no gene match: 11. In nucleotides, the CDR3 is TGCGCCAGCAGCTTGACCTTTGGGACTAGCGGGAGGGTACGGTACGAGCAGTACTTC. Residues: CASSLTFGTSGRVRYEQYF.

The chain joins TRBV6-6 to TRBJ2-2; possibly TRBD1 for D (6 bases). V was clipped by 6 bases and J by 5 bases, with 19 bases between them. Germline V gives CDR1 MNHNY, CDR2 SVGAGI (reference sequence). The CDR3 spans 16 residues. CDR3 in amino acids: CASRDTGTPRTGELFF. In DNA, the CDR3 is TGTGCCAGCAGGGACACCGGGACACCGAGGACCGGGGAGCTGTTTTTT.

The chain couples TRBV20-1 to TRBJ2-5, with D maybe TRBD2 (6 bases). Germline V gene data show CDR1 as DFQATT and CDR2 as SNEGSKA (reference sequence). The CDR3 totals 12 residues. Trimming took 6 bases from V and 1 from J, leaving 9 bases between them. The CDR3 DNA reads as TGCAGTGCCCGGGACTTCCAAGAGACCCAGTACTTC. Translation gives CSARDFQETQYF.

Written as DNA, the CDR3 is TGTGCCATCAGCGGGGGACGGGGTAATGAAAAACTGTTTTTT. Encoded protein: CAISGGRGNEKLFF. J is TRBJ1-4 and V is TRBV10-3, with TRBD1 as a possible D gene (5 bases). The CDR3 sequence is 14 residues long. The V gene's germline CDR1 is ENHRY and CDR2 SYGVKD. Between the trimmed V and J ends, which lost 6 bases and 4 bases, there was a span of 12 bases.

The J gene is TRBJ2-1, the V gene TRBV9, with 15 positions matching TRBD2. Trimming cost V 3 bases and J 9 bases; bases outside gene matches: 7. This CDR3 is 16 amino acids long. Germline CDR1 SGDLS, CDR2 YYNGEE. Written as DNA, the CDR3 is TGTGCCAGCAGCGCTCGGACTAGCGGGAGGGTAGGTGAGCAGTTCTTC. Translation: CASSARTSGRVGEQFF.

This clonotype was observed once. A read error is possible here, since a much larger clone lies one base away. The genes are TRBV11-2 and TRBJ2-7; 8 bases map to TRBD1. The CDR3 has 12 residues. V shed 11 bases and J 2 bases; nucleotides not matched to a gene: 5. CDR1 is SGHAT, CDR2 FQNNGV, per germline. The CDR3 protein is CAGTGGTYEQYF. The CDR3 bases are TGTGCCGGCACAGGGGGTACCTACGAGCAGTACTTC. The whole variable domain, remainder taken from reference TRBV11-2 and TRBJ2-7, is EAGVAQSPRYKIIEKRQSVAFWCNPISGHATLYWYQQILGQGPKLLIQFQNNGVVDDSQLPKDRFSAERLKGVDSTLKIQPAKLEDSAVYLCAGTGGTYEQYFGPGTRLTVT.

This clonotype showed up just a few times. This chain connects TRBV24-1 to TRBJ2-7; perhaps TRBD1 as D (6 bases). V lost 4 bases to trimming and J lost 5 bases, with 14 bases between them. The CDR3 is 14 amino acids. Germline values: CDR1 KGHDR, CDR2 SFDVKD. The DNA for the CDR3 is TGTGCCACCAGTGACTCCACAGGGTTAAACGAGCAGTACTTC. This gives the protein CATSDSTGLNEQYF.

The rearrangement joins TRBV7-2 to TRBJ2-2; 9 bases match TRBD2. J gave up 4 bases and V 3 bases, and 9 bases lay outside the gene matches. Germline CDR1 reads SGHTA; CDR2 reads FQGNSA. The CDR3 runs to 17 residues. This CDR3 reads CASSFYSGSGSTGELFF. The CDR3 DNA sequence: TGTGCCAGCAGCTTTTATAGCGGGAGTGGGAGCACCGGGGAGCTGTTTTTT.

The rearrangement links TRBV20-1 to TRBJ1-2; D may be TRBD1 (6 bases). Trimming removed 3 bases from V and 0 bases from J, with 14 bases in between. The CDR3 covers 15 residues. The germline V gene encodes CDR1 DFQATT and CDR2 SNEGSKA (reference sequence). The CDR3 region has the DNA TGCAGTGCTAGGAGGGGGGCCGTTACTAACTATGGCTACACCTTC. Protein product: CSARRGAVTNYGYTF.

This clonotype was counted between two and nine times. This rearrangement joins TRBV9 to TRBJ1-5; D uncertain. The CDR3 extends over 14 amino acids. Between the trimmed V and J ends, which lost 3 bases and 1 base, there was a span of 8 bases. The germline CDR1 and CDR2 sequences are SGDLS and YYNGEE. For the CDR3, the DNA is TGTGCCAGCAGCGCAGGACGGAGCAATCAGCCCCAGCATTTT. Translating it yields CASSAGRSNQPQHF.

The chain carries TRBV3-1 and TRBJ2-6; D remains ambiguous. CDR3 size: 11 residues. Trimming pared 3 bases from V and 17 bases from J, leaving 11 bases between. Germline CDR1 is LGHDT and CDR2 is YNNKEL (reference sequence). The CDR3 loop is CASSQGTSLTF. The DNA of the CDR3 is TGTGCCAGCAGCCAGGGTACCTCTTTGACTTTC.

This clonotype was detected only a few times. J is TRBJ1-5 and V is TRBV15; 7 bases align to TRBD1. CDR1 is LNHNV and CDR2 is YYDKDF in the germline V gene (reference sequence). V lost 5 bases, J lost 1 base, and 8 bases stayed unmatched. The CDR3 runs 16 residues. This CDR3 is CATSLDRARSNQPQHF. The CDR3 nucleotides are TGTGCCACCAGCTTAGACAGGGCAAGAAGCAATCAGCCCCAGCATTTT.